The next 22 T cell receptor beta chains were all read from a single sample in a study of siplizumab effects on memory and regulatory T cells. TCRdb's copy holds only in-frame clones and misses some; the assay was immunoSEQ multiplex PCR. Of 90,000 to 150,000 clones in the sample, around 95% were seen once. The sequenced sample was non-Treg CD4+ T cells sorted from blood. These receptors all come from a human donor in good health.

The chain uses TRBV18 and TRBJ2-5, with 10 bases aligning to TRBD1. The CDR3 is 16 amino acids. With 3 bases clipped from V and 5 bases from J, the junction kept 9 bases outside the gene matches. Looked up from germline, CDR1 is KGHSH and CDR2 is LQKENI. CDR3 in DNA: TGTGCCAGCTCACCTATCAGACAGGGGGCTTTGGAGACCCAGTACTTC. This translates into CASSPIRQGALETQYF.

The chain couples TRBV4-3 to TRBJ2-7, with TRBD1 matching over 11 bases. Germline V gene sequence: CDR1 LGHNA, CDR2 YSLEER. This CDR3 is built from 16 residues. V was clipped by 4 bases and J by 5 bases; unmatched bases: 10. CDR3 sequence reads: CASSPQIGQGANEQYF. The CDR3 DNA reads TGCGCCAGCAGCCCTCAGATAGGACAGGGGGCCAACGAGCAGTACTTC.

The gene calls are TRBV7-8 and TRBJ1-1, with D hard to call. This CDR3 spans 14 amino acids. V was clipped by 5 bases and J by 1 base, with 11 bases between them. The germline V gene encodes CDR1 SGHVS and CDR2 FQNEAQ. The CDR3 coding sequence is TGTGCCAGCAGCCCGAGGACCGGGAACACTGAAGCTTTCTTT. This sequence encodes CASSPRTGNTEAFF.

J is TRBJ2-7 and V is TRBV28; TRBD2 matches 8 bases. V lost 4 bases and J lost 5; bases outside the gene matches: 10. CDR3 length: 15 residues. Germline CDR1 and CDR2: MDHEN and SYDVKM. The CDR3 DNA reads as TGTGCCAGCAGTTCCTCCGGGGGGGGTTCGGACGAGCAGTACTTC. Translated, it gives CASSSSGGGSDEQYF.

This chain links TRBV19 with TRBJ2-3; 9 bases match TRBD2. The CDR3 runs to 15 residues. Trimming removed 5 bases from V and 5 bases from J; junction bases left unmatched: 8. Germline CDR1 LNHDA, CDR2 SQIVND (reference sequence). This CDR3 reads CASSPRAGGIDTQYF. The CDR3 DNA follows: TGTGCCAGTAGTCCCCGGGCGGGGGGGATAGATACGCAGTATTTT.

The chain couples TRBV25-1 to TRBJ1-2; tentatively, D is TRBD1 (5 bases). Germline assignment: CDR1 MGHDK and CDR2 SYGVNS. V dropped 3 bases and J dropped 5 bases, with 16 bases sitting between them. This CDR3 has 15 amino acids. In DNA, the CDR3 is TGTGCCAGCAGTGACCCCGTGGGGGGGGATTATGGCTACACCTTC. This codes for CASSDPVGGDYGYTF.

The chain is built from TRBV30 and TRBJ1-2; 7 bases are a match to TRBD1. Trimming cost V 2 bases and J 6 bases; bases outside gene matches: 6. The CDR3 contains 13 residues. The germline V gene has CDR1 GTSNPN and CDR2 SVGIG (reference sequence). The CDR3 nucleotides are TGTGCCTGGAGTCCGAACAGGGGTAATGGCTACACCTTC. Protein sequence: CAWSPNRGNGYTF.

CDR3 coding DNA: TGTGCCAGCAGCGGAGAGGGGGAGTGGGGGAAACAGACTGAAGCTTTCTTT. Encoded protein: CASSGEGEWGKQTEAFF. The chain has TRBV7-2 and TRBJ1-1; maybe TRBD1 (6 bases). Germline assignment: CDR1 SGHTA and CDR2 FQGNSA. Trimming pared 5 bases from V and 5 bases from J, leaving 24 bases between. The length of the CDR3 is 17 residues.

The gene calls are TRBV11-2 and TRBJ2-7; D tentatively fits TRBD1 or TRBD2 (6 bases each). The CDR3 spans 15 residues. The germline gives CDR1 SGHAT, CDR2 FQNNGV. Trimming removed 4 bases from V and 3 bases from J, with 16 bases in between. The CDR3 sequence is CASSWGVGGFYEQYF. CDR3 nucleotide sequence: TGTGCCAGCAGCTGGGGGGTCGGGGGCTTCTACGAGCAGTACTTC.

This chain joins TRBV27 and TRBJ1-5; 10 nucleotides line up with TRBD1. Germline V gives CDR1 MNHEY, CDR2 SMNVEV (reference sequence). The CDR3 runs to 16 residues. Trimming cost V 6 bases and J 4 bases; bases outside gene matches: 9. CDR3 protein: CASRPAGTGENQPQHF. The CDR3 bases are TGTGCCAGCAGACCGGCCGGGACAGGGGAGAATCAGCCCCAGCATTTT.

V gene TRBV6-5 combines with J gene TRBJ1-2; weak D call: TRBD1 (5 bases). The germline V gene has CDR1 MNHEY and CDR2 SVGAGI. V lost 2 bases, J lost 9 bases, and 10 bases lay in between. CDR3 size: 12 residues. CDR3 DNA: TGTGCCAGCAGTTACGGGACCGACCGCTACACCTTC. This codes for CASSYGTDRYTF.

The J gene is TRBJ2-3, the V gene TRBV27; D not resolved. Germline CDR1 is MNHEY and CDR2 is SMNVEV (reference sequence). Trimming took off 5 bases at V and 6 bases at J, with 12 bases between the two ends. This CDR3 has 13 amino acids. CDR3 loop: CASSPLVADTQYF. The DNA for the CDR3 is TGTGCCAGCAGTCCCCTTGTCGCCGATACGCAGTATTTT.

The CDR3 loop is CASTGKGNQPQHF. The DNA for the CDR3 is TGTGCCAGCACAGGGAAGGGGAATCAGCCCCAGCATTTT. The chain links TRBV27 to TRBJ1-5, with a possible D match to TRBD1 (5 bases). The CDR3 extends over 13 amino acids. CDR1 and CDR2 (germline): MNHEY, SMNVEV (reference sequence). Trimming removed 7 bases at V and 4 bases at J, with 11 bases between.

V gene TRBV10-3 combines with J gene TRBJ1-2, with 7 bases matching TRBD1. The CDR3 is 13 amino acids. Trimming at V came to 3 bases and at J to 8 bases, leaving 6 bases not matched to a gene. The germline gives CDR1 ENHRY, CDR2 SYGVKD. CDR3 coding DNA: TGTGCCATCAGTGATCACAGGGGCAAGGGCTACACCTTC. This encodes CAISDHRGKGYTF.

The CDR3, as DNA: TGTGCCAGCAGCTTAAGTTTCACAGATACGCAGTATTTT. It translates to CASSLSFTDTQYF. This rearrangement joins TRBV7-3 to TRBJ2-3; unclear D gene. Germline lookup yields CDR1 SGHTA and CDR2 FQGTGA. Trimming removed 1 base from V and 2 bases from J, with 4 bases in between. CDR3 length equals 13 residues. The full variable domain, its missing parts supplied by reference TRBV7-3 and TRBJ2-3, is GAGVSQTPSNKVTEKGKYVELRCDPISGHTALYWYRQSLGQGPEFLIYFQGTGAADDSGLPNDRFFAVRPEGSVSTLKIQRTERGDSAVYLCASSLSFTDTQYFGPGTRLTVL.

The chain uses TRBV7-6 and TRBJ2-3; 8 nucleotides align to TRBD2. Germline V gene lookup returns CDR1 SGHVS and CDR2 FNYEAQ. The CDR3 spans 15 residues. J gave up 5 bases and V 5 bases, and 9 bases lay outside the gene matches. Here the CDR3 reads CASSRSGGGVDTQYF. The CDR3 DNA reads TGTGCCAGCAGCCGGAGCGGGGGTGGGGTAGATACGCAGTATTTT.

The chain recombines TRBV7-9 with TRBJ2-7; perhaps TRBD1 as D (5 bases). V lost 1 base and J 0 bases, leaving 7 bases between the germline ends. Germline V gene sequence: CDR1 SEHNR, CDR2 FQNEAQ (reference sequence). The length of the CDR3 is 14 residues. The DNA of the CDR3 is TGTGCCAGCAGCTTAGAGGGGTCCTCCTACGAGCAGTACTTC. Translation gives CASSLEGSSYEQYF.

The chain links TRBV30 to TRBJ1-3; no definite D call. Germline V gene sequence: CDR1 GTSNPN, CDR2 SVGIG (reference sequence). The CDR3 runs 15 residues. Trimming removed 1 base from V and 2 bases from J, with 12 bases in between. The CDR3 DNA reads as TGTGCCTGGAGTGGCCCCGCGGCACCTGGAAACACCATATATTTT. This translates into CAWSGPAAPGNTIYF.

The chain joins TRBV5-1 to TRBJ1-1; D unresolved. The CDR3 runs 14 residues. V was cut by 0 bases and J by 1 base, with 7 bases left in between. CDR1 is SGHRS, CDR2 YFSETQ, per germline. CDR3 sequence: CASSLASGNTEAFF. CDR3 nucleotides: TGCGCCAGCAGCTTGGCCAGCGGGAACACTGAAGCTTTCTTT.

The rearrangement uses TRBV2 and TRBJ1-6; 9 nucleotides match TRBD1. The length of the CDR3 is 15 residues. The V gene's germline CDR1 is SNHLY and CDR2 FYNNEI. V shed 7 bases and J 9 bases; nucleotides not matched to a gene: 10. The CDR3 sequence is CASTPGTGRTSPLHF. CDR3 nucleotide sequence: TGTGCCAGCACCCCAGGGACAGGGAGGACTTCACCCCTCCACTTT.

The CDR3 DNA reads as TGTGCCAGCAGTGACCTGGGACAGGGCAGGACCTATAATTCACCCCTCCACTTT. Translating it yields CASSDLGQGRTYNSPLHF. J is TRBJ1-6 and V is TRBV2; 9 bases align to TRBD1. Germline loops: CDR1 SNHLY, CDR2 FYNNEI. This CDR3 is built from 18 residues. Trimming at V came to 3 bases and at J to 2 bases, leaving 8 bases not matched to a gene.

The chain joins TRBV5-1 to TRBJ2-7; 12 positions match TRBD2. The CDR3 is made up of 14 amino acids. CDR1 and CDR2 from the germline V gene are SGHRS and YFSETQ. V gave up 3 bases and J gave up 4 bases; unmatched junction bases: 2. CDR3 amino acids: CASSYGTSGYEQYF. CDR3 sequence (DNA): TGCGCCAGCAGCTACGGGACTAGCGGGTACGAGCAGTACTTC.